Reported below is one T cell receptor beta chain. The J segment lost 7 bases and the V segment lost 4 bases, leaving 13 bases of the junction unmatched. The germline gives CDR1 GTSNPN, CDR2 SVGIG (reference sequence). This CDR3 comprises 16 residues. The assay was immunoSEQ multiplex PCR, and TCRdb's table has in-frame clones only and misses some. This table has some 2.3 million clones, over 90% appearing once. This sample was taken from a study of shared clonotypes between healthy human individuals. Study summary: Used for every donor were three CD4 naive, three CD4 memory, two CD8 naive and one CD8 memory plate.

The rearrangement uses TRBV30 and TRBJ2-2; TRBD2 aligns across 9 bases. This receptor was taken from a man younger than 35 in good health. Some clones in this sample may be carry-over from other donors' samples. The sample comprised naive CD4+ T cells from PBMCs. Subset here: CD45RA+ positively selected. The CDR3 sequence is CAWNPVAGVGDGELFF. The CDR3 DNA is TGTGCCTGGAACCCCGTAGCGGGAGTTGGGGACGGGGAGCTGTTTTTT. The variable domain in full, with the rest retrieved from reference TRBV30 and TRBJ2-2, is SQTIHQWPATLVQPVGSPLSLECTVEGTSNPNLYWYRQAAGRGLQLLFYSVGIGQISSEVPQNLSASRPQDRQFILSSKKLLLSDSGFYLCAWNPVAGVGDGELFFGEGSRLTVL.